Each of the 32 T cell receptor beta chains below was sequenced from the same sample in a study of T cell repertoires in cytomegalovirus infection. Their antigens remain unidentified. Via MiXCR, TCRdb re-called the reads, giving one row per CDR3 protein. The repertoire holds 200,000 or so distinct CDR3 sequences, with less than 50% as singletons. Here the sequenced sample was CD8+ T cells from cultured PBMCs, taken from culture after CMV antigen stimulation. The receptors shown here come from a human donor in good health (CMV status not recorded). Some clones in this sample may be carry-over from other donors' samples.

This clonotype was observed a few times. The chain employs TRBV7-2 and TRBJ2-7, with 9 bases fitting TRBD2. The CDR3 has 15 residues. V shed 5 bases and J 1 base; nucleotides not matched to a gene: 6. Germline CDR1 SGHTA, CDR2 FQGNSA. The CDR3 DNA reads as TGTGCCAGCAGCGCTGATCTAGCGGGATCCTACGAGCAGTACTTC. The encoded protein is CASSADLAGSYEQYF.

The genes are TRBV9 and TRBJ2-3, with 7 nucleotides matching TRBD1. The trim removed 3 bases at V and 1 base at J, leaving 8 bases unmatched. CDR3 size: 16 residues. In germline, CDR1 is SGDLS, CDR2 YYNGEE. The CDR3 bases are TGTGCCAGCAGCGCCGGGACAGTGGGGGGCACAGATACGCAGTATTTT. This codes for CASSAGTVGGTDTQYF.

There are a few counts of this clonotype. This chain joins TRBV7-9 and TRBJ2-1; 9 bases are shared with TRBD2. The ends lost 4 bases at V and 9 bases at J; junction bases unmatched: 7. CDR1 and CDR2 (germline): SEHNR, FQNEAQ (reference sequence). The CDR3 extends over 14 amino acids. CDR3 nucleotide sequence: TGTGCCAGCAGCTCGGGACTAGCTAGTCTTGAGCAGTTCTTC. Translated: CASSSGLASLEQFF.

A few counts support this clonotype. The V call is TRBV28, the J call TRBJ1-6; no reliable D call. Germline loops: CDR1 MDHEN, CDR2 SYDVKM. V lost 3 bases and J 6 bases, leaving 21 bases between the germline ends. This CDR3 spans 18 amino acids. The chain's CDR3 is CASSFAISFGVTNSPLHF. CDR3 in DNA: TGTGCCAGCAGTTTCGCTATCTCGTTTGGGGTTACTAATTCACCCCTCCACTTT.

The V gene is TRBV7-2, the J gene TRBJ2-3; the D gene could be TRBD1 or TRBD2 (5 bases each). Trimming took 10 bases from V and 3 from J, leaving 14 bases between them. Germline V gene data show CDR1 as SGHTA and CDR2 as FQGNSA. The CDR3 has 13 amino acids. The CDR3 DNA follows: TGTGCCAACAGGCCTGGGACGACAGATACGCAGTATTTT. It is translated as CANRPGTTDTQYF.

This clonotype was seen a few times. This chain links TRBV27 with TRBJ1-1; TRBD1 agrees at 8 bases. Losses at the gene ends were 5 bases for V and 0 bases for J; bases not matched to a gene: 5. The CDR3 runs to 15 residues. CDR1 is MNHEY, CDR2 SMNVEV, per germline (reference sequence). The CDR3 here is CASSPGQGVNTEAFF. DNA of the CDR3: TGTGCCAGCAGTCCAGGACAGGGAGTGAACACTGAAGCTTTCTTT.

This clonotype appeared many times. V gene TRBV7-3 combines with J gene TRBJ2-7; D remains unclear. Per germline, CDR1 SGHTA and CDR2 FQGTGA. This CDR3 is built from 15 residues. The V gene lost 1 base and the J gene lost 0 bases, with 10 bases spanning the gap. CDR3 amino acids: CASSLRPQSSYEQYF. The CDR3 DNA is TGTGCCAGCAGCTTAAGGCCCCAGTCCTCCTACGAGCAGTACTTC.

Comment on this clonotype: This may arise from a read error, as a much more abundant clone is one base away. The CDR3 sequence is CASSRAGGYYNEQFF. The CDR3 DNA follows: TGTGCCAGCAGCCGAGCGGGAGGCTACTACAATGAGCAGTTCTTC. V usage is TRBV7-2 and J usage is TRBJ2-1; 9 nucleotides match TRBD2. The V gene end was trimmed by 5 bases and the J gene end by 3 bases; junction bases not matched to a gene: 5. The CDR3 has 15 amino acids. Germline V gives CDR1 SGHTA, CDR2 FQGNSA.

The gene calls are TRBV7-4 and TRBJ2-1, with D possibly TRBD2 on 6 matching bases. This CDR3 has 11 residues. The germline V gene has CDR1 SGHVT and CDR2 SQSDAQ. Trimming removed 8 bases from V and 10 bases from J, with 12 bases in between. The chain's CDR3 is CASYSGGEQFF. CDR3 nucleotide sequence: TGTGCCAGCTATTCCGGGGGAGAGCAGTTCTTC.

V is TRBV27 and J is TRBJ1-1, with D possibly TRBD1 on 6 matching bases. CDR1 MNHEY and CDR2 SMNVEV come from the germline V gene (reference sequence). CDR3 length: 15 residues. With 7 bases removed from V and 1 base from J, the gap between germline ends came to 16 bases. CDR3 DNA sequence: TGTGCCAGCAATCCTAGGGGGAAACCGAACACTGAAGCTTTCTTT. This gives the protein CASNPRGKPNTEAFF.

This clonotype turned up a few times. This rearrangement joins TRBV19 to TRBJ2-1; D is unresolved. From germline, CDR1 is LNHDA and CDR2 SQIVND (reference sequence). V dropped 5 bases and J dropped 7 bases, with 9 bases sitting between them. The CDR3 covers 12 residues. CDR3 region: CASSVGLNEQFF. CDR3 DNA: TGTGCCAGTAGTGTGGGCCTAAATGAGCAGTTCTTC.

The chain has TRBV7-9 and TRBJ2-5; 12 bases match TRBD1. The CDR3 spans 17 residues. From germline, CDR1 is SEHNR and CDR2 FQNEAQ (reference sequence). The V gene end was trimmed by 5 bases and the J gene end by 4 bases; junction bases not matched to a gene: 11. CDR3 sequence reads: CASSVISGQGATETQYF. Written as DNA, the CDR3 is TGTGCCAGCAGCGTTATCTCGGGACAGGGGGCTACAGAGACCCAGTACTTC.

The chain joins TRBV27 to TRBJ2-7; D gene unclear. Germline CDR1 MNHEY, CDR2 SMNVEV (reference sequence). The CDR3 length is 13 residues. Trimming left V 0 bases short and J 2 bases short, with 5 bases between. CDR3 protein: CASSLSTPYEQYF. DNA of the CDR3: TGTGCCAGCAGTTTATCCACTCCCTACGAGCAGTACTTC.

DNA of the CDR3: TGTGCCAGCAGTTTAGGAAAGTCTGGGGCCAACGTCCTGACTTTC. This encodes CASSLGKSGANVLTF. This chain uses TRBV12-3 or TRBV12-4 with TRBJ2-6; the D is unclear. V was clipped by 1 base and J by 1 base, with 5 bases between them. CDR3 length: 15 residues.

The V and J genes are TRBV7-3 and TRBJ2-1, with D perhaps matching TRBD2 (6 bases). The V end was cut by 4 bases, the J end by 7 bases, with 11 bases between. CDR3 size: 13 residues. Germline assignment: CDR1 SGHTA and CDR2 FQGTGA. The CDR3 region has the DNA TGTGCCAGCAGCTCCCCGGGGGATAATGAGCAGTTCTTC. Protein: CASSSPGDNEQFF. Using reference TRBV7-3 and TRBJ2-1 for the parts outside the CDR3, the full variable domain is GAGVSQTPSNKVTEKGKYVELRCDPISGHTALYWYRQSLGQGPEFLIYFQGTGAADDSGLPNDRFFAVRPEGSVSTLKIQRTERGDSAVYLCASSSPGDNEQFFGPGTRLTVL.

The rearrangement joins TRBV9 to TRBJ2-5; no definite D call. Trimming took off 1 base at V and 2 bases at J, with 6 bases between the two ends. The CDR3 consists of 13 residues. The germline V gene has CDR1 SGDLS and CDR2 YYNGEE. CDR3 sequence: CASSVWGQETQYF. As DNA, the CDR3 is TGTGCCAGCAGCGTATGGGGTCAAGAGACCCAGTACTTC.

This chain uses TRBV6-1 with TRBJ2-3; TRBD1 aligns across 9 bases. Trimming at V came to 1 base and at J to 3 bases, leaving 2 bases not matched to a gene. This CDR3 is built from 15 residues. Germline-derived CDR1 and CDR2 are MNHNS and SASEGT. For the CDR3, the DNA is TGTGCCAGCAGTGAAGGGGGACAGGGAACAGATACGCAGTATTTT. Amino acids: CASSEGGQGTDTQYF.

There are a few counts of this clonotype. The V gene is TRBV11-1, the J gene TRBJ2-7, with unresolved D. Trimming cost V 1 base and J 1 base, with 5 bases left between them. The CDR3 spans 13 residues. From germline, CDR1 is SGHAT and CDR2 FQDESV (reference sequence). Here the CDR3 DNA reads TGTGCCAGCAGCTTAGATATGTCCTACGAGCAGTACTTC. Protein sequence: CASSLDMSYEQYF.

The chain is built from TRBV3-1 and TRBJ1-2; D is ambiguous. Trimming shortened V by 1 base and J by 5 bases, and 8 bases separated the two germline ends. Germline-derived CDR1 and CDR2 are LGHDT and YNNKEL (reference sequence). The CDR3 runs 13 residues. CDR3 sequence: CASSQGPFYGYTF. The CDR3 bases are TGTGCCAGCAGCCAAGGGCCCTTTTATGGCTACACCTTC.

V and J are TRBV24-1 and TRBJ2-2; no firm D call. The CDR3 loop spans 15 amino acids. V was trimmed by 7 bases and J by 1 base, leaving 12 bases between them. Per the germline V gene, CDR1 is KGHDR and CDR2 is SFDVKD. Here the CDR3 DNA reads TGTGCCACCAGGGGCCAAGATGAGAACACCGGGGAGCTGTTTTTT. The encoded protein is CATRGQDENTGELFF.

The chain recombines TRBV4-1 with TRBJ2-7, with a tentative D call TRBD1 (6 bases). V was shortened by 0 bases and J by 5 bases, with 14 bases between the two germline ends. CDR3 length equals 15 residues. CDR1 MGHRA and CDR2 YSYEKL come from the germline V gene. CDR3 DNA sequence: TGCGCCAGCAGCCAAGAGGCAAACAGGGCGAACGAGCAGTACTTC. Encoded protein: CASSQEANRANEQYF.

The chain links TRBV24-1 to TRBJ2-3; a weak D match, TRBD1 (5 bases). The CDR3 is 16 residues long. V shed 2 bases and J shed 2 bases, with 13 bases lying between them. Germline V gives CDR1 KGHDR, CDR2 SFDVKD. This chain's CDR3 is CATSDWGSGPTDTQYF. The CDR3 DNA reads TGTGCCACCAGTGATTGGGGTTCAGGGCCCACAGATACGCAGTATTTT.

V is TRBV20-1 and J is TRBJ1-1; 8 bases fit TRBD1. From germline, CDR1 is DFQATT and CDR2 SNEGSKA (reference sequence). The CDR3 runs to 14 residues. V lost 0 bases, J lost 7 bases, and 7 bases stayed unmatched. As DNA, the CDR3 is TGCAGTGCTAGAGATTTACAGGGGGGATTTGAAGCTTTCTTT. It codes for CSARDLQGGFEAFF.

Concerning this clonotype itself: A clone one base away is much larger, so this may be a read error. The chain couples TRBV7-8 to TRBJ2-2, with 11 positions matching TRBD1. The CDR3 extends over 16 amino acids. V shed 4 bases and J 7 bases; nucleotides not matched to a gene: 8. Germline V gene lookup returns CDR1 SGHVS and CDR2 FQNEAQ. The CDR3 bases are TGTGCCAGCAGCTACGGACAGGGGGCGCCTAACGGGGAGCTGTTTTTT. It specifies CASSYGQGAPNGELFF.

There are a few counts of this clonotype. The genes are TRBV7-6 and TRBJ1-3; TRBD1 is a possible D gene (6 bases). The CDR3 consists of 19 residues. Trimming took 0 bases from V and 6 from J, leaving 24 bases between them. Germline CDR1 and CDR2: SGHVS and FNYEAQ. Here the CDR3 reads CASSLATPQTGPGLNTIYF. The CDR3 DNA reads as TGTGCCAGCAGCTTAGCCACTCCCCAAACAGGGCCTGGGTTAAACACCATATATTTT.

The sample holds many counts of this clonotype. The chain recombines TRBV28 with TRBJ2-6; D is ambiguous. Germline CDR1 MDHEN, CDR2 SYDVKM. The CDR3 extends over 17 amino acids. V dropped 0 bases and J dropped 2 bases, with 11 bases sitting between them. CDR3 loop: CASSLWWKVAGANVLTF. The CDR3 coding sequence is TGTGCCAGCAGTTTATGGTGGAAGGTTGCTGGGGCCAACGTCCTGACTTTC.

The chain combines TRBV20-1 with TRBJ2-7, with 9 positions matching TRBD2. The V segment lost 3 bases and the J segment 6 bases; nucleotides outside the gene matches: 9. CDR1 DFQATT and CDR2 SNEGSKA come from the germline V gene (reference sequence). CDR3 length: 14 residues. CDR3: CSASIAGGPSEQYF. The CDR3 DNA reads as TGCAGTGCTAGTATCGCGGGAGGGCCCTCCGAGCAGTACTTC.

The chain uses TRBV6-1 and TRBJ1-4; D uncertain. CDR1 MNHNS and CDR2 SASEGT come from the germline V gene. The CDR3 covers 12 residues. Between the trimmed V and J ends, which lost 9 bases and 10 bases, there was a span of 15 bases. DNA of the CDR3: TGTGCCAGTGGATTCGGAAGCGGAAAACTGTTTTTT. As protein: CASGFGSGKLFF.

The rearrangement uses TRBV7-2 and TRBJ2-7; maybe TRBD2 (5 bases). The CDR3 consists of 13 residues. Per the germline V gene, CDR1 is SGHTA and CDR2 is FQGNSA. Trimming took 5 bases from V and 5 from J, leaving 13 bases between them. The CDR3 protein is CASSAEVVHEQYF. The CDR3 DNA sequence: TGTGCCAGCAGCGCGGAGGTAGTCCACGAGCAGTACTTC.

This clonotype has more than one count but fewer than ten. This sequence joins TRBV11-3 and TRBJ2-1; TRBD1 agrees at 11 bases. Trimming at V came to 4 bases and at J to 3 bases, leaving 8 bases not matched to a gene. This CDR3 has 17 residues. Germline V gene lookup returns CDR1 SGHNT and CDR2 YENEEA. CDR3 nucleotide sequence: TGTGCCAGCAGCTCATTACCGGGACAGGGGGTCTACAATGAGCAGTTCTTC. Translation gives CASSSLPGQGVYNEQFF.

In its sample, this clonotype was seen once. The chain combines TRBV19 with TRBJ2-2, with TRBD1 matching 11 bases. Trimming took 6 bases from V and 7 from J; bases not matched to a gene: 16. Germline CDR1 LNHDA, CDR2 SQIVND (reference sequence). This CDR3 comprises 18 residues. As DNA, the CDR3 is TGTGCCAGTAGCCCGCGTGGTGGACAGGGGGCGTCTTTCGGGGAGCTGTTTTTT. Its protein is CASSPRGGQGASFGELFF. Looking up the rest from reference TRBV19 and TRBJ2-2 gives the full variable domain: DGGITQSPKYLFRKEGQNVTLSCEQNLNHDAMYWYRQDPGQGLRLIYYSQIVNDFQKGDIAEGYSVSREKKESFPLTVTSAQKNPTAFYLCASSPRGGQGASFGELFFGEGSRLTVL.

This clonotype was observed a handful of times. This chain uses TRBV5-4 with TRBJ1-4; 7 positions match TRBD1. Germline loops: CDR1 SGHNT, CDR2 YYREEE (reference sequence). V was clipped by 3 bases and J by 13 bases; unmatched bases: 9. CDR3 size: 13 residues. The CDR3: CASSSGQTSLLFF. The CDR3 DNA is TGTGCCAGCAGCTCGGGACAGACTAGTTTACTGTTTTTT.